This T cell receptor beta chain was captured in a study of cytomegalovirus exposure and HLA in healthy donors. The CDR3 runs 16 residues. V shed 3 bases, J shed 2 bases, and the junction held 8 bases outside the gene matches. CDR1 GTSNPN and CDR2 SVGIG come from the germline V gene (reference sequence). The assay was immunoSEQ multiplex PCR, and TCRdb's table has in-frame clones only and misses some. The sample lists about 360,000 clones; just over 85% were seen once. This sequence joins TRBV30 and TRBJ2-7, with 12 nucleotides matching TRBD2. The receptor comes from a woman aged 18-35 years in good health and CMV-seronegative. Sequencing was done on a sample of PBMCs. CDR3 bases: TGTGCCTGGAGCAGGACTAGCGGGGTTTTTACCTACGAGCAGTACTTC. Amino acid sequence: CAWSRTSGVFTYEQYF. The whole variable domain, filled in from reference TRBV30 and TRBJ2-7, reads SQTIHQWPATLVQPVGSPLSLECTVEGTSNPNLYWYRQAAGRGLQLLFYSVGIGQISSEVPQNLSASRPQDRQFILSSKKLLLSDSGFYLCAWSRTSGVFTYEQYFGPGTRLTVT.